The 18 T cell receptor beta chains presented below share a single source sample, sequenced in a study of cytomegalovirus exposure and HLA in healthy donors. The PCR contained 60 Vbeta and 13 Jbeta primers. Sequenced by immunoSEQ multiplex PCR; TCRdb stores in-frame clones only, minus some. Of about 150,000 clones listed, 61% are singletons. Source material: PBMCs. The receptor source for this set is a male donor in good health and CMV-seronegative.

J is TRBJ1-1 and V is TRBV19, with D possibly being TRBD1 (6 bases). The CDR3 loop spans 16 amino acids. Trimming took off 4 bases at V and 4 bases at J, with 19 bases between the two ends. Germline V gene sequence: CDR1 LNHDA, CDR2 SQIVND (reference sequence). The CDR3 loop reads CASSTPRGGDGTEAFF. The CDR3 region has the DNA TGTGCCAGTAGTACCCCGAGGGGGGGGGATGGCACTGAAGCTTTCTTT.

The V and J genes are TRBV5-4 and TRBJ2-1; 7 bases match TRBD2. The CDR3 runs to 12 residues. Germline loops: CDR1 SGHNT, CDR2 YYREEE (reference sequence). Trimming cost V 4 bases and J 9 bases; bases outside gene matches: 4. The CDR3: CASSPGGGEQFF. Here the CDR3 DNA reads TGTGCCAGCAGCCCGGGAGGCGGTGAGCAGTTCTTC.

The chain is built from TRBV28 and TRBJ1-5; 12 bases are shared with TRBD1. Germline CDR1 is MDHEN and CDR2 is SYDVKM. This CDR3 is 15 amino acids long. J was trimmed by 6 bases and V by 3 bases; bases with no gene match: 3. The CDR3 sequence: CASSFGTGGFQPQHF. CDR3 in DNA: TGTGCCAGCAGTTTTGGGACAGGGGGCTTTCAGCCCCAGCATTTT.

This sequence joins TRBV5-5 and TRBJ2-7; 7 bases align to TRBD2. This CDR3 contains 15 residues. V was pared by 4 bases and J by 3 bases, with 10 bases of the junction left unmatched. CDR1 and CDR2 (germline): SGHKS, YYEKEE (reference sequence). The CDR3 here is CASSPGVGGGYEQYF. The CDR3 region has the DNA TGTGCCAGCAGCCCGGGGGTGGGCGGGGGCTACGAGCAGTACTTC.

V is TRBV7-6 and J is TRBJ2-7; D possibly corresponds to TRBD2 (10 bases). Germline V gene sequence: CDR1 SGHVS, CDR2 FNYEAQ. This CDR3 has 16 amino acids. Trimming shortened V by 3 bases and J by 4 bases, and 19 bases separated the two germline ends. The CDR3: CASSLRSGGTGYEQYF. CDR3 bases: TGTGCCAGCAGCTTGCGTAGCGGGGGGACAGGGTACGAGCAGTACTTC. Supplemented by reference TRBV7-6 and TRBJ2-7, the full variable domain reads GAGVSQSPRYKVTKRGQDVALRCDPISGHVSLYWYRQALGQGPEFLTYFNYEAQQDKSGLPNDRFSAERPEGSISTLTIQRTEQRDSAMYRCASSLRSGGTGYEQYFGPGTRLTVT.

This chain connects TRBV29-1 to TRBJ1-1; D might be TRBD1 (5 bases). The germline V gene has CDR1 SQVTM and CDR2 ANQGSEA. The CDR3 totals 13 residues. Trimming left V 3 bases short and J 4 bases short, with 12 bases between. The CDR3 spells CSVEAGLFTEAFF. In DNA, the CDR3 is TGCAGCGTTGAGGCAGGGCTGTTCACTGAAGCTTTCTTT.

The table lists this clone with a few counts. The gene calls are TRBV12-5 and TRBJ1-3; D unresolved. There are 14 residues in the CDR3. V was shortened by 7 bases and J by 6 bases, with 16 bases between the two germline ends. Per the germline V gene, CDR1 is LGHNT and CDR2 is FRNRAP. CDR3 DNA sequence: TGTGCTAGTGCCCTAGCCTGGGGTCTAAACACCATATATTTT. Translated, it gives CASALAWGLNTIYF.

The CDR3 protein is CASSRQSYGDTGELFF. The CDR3 nucleotides are TGTGCCAGCTCACGCCAATCCTACGGGGACACCGGGGAGCTGTTTTTT. The rearrangement links TRBV18 to TRBJ2-2; D is possibly TRBD2 (5 bases). Germline CDR1 reads KGHSH; CDR2 reads LQKENI. This CDR3 has 16 residues. The V end lost 4 bases, the J end lost 3 bases, and 15 bases lay between the germline ends.

The chain couples TRBV5-8 to TRBJ2-2; 8 nucleotides align to TRBD2. Germline CDR1 reads SGHTS; CDR2 reads YDEGEE. V lost 5 bases to trimming and J lost 3 bases; unmatched junction nucleotides: 6. The CDR3 totals 15 residues. Here the CDR3 reads CASSVLGGDTGELFF. CDR3 DNA: TGTGCCAGCAGTGTGCTCGGGGGGGACACCGGGGAGCTGTTTTTT.

The chain is built from TRBV11-2 and TRBJ1-4, with 9 bases aligning to TRBD1. This CDR3 region has 17 residues. Unmatched junction bases numbered 10, after V lost 0 bases and J lost 8 bases. CDR1 is SGHAT and CDR2 is FQNNGV in the germline V gene. CDR3 sequence reads: CASSLEWTGVGREKLFF. In nucleotides, the CDR3 is TGTGCCAGCAGCTTAGAATGGACAGGGGTAGGGAGAGAAAAACTGTTTTTT.

This chain connects TRBV7-9 to TRBJ1-4; the D gene is possibly TRBD1 (5 bases). In germline, CDR1 is SEHNR, CDR2 FQNEAQ (reference sequence). The CDR3 has 15 amino acids. V lost 2 bases and J lost 7, with 14 bases in between. The CDR3, as DNA: TGTGCCAGCAGCTTATTTAGCCTAAGGGGTGAAAAACTGTTTTTT. It encodes CASSLFSLRGEKLFF.

The J gene is TRBJ2-7, the V gene TRBV7-9, with D possibly TRBD1 on 6 matching bases. Germline V lookup: CDR1 SEHNR, CDR2 FQNEAQ (reference sequence). V shed 4 bases and J shed 8 bases, with 18 bases lying between them. This CDR3 is 14 amino acids long. The CDR3 bases are TGTGCCAGCAGCTCGGGGAAGGGGGTGTGTCAGCAGTACTTC. Translation gives CASSSGKGVCQQYF.

This sequence joins TRBV5-6 and TRBJ1-2; D is perhaps TRBD1 (6 bases). Looked up from germline, CDR1 is SGHDT and CDR2 is YYEEEE. Trimming removed 5 bases at V and 4 bases at J, with 21 bases between. CDR3 length equals 16 residues. The CDR3, as DNA: TGTGCCAGCAGAACATACGGGACAAAAACCGGCTATGGCTACACCTTC. As protein: CASRTYGTKTGYGYTF.

In DNA form, the CDR3 reads TGTGCCAGCATCGGAGGCGCCAGCTCCTACAATGAGCAGTTCTTC. Protein: CASIGGASSYNEQFF. The chain links TRBV6-1 to TRBJ2-1; a possible D gene is TRBD2 (5 bases). Germline V CDR1 and CDR2: MNHNS, SASEGT. This CDR3 has 15 residues. With 7 bases removed from V and 0 bases from J, the gap between germline ends came to 13 bases.

The V call is TRBV6-1, the J call TRBJ1-6; D remains ambiguous. Looked up from germline, CDR1 is MNHNS and CDR2 is SASEGT. This CDR3 has 15 amino acids. V was shortened by 2 bases and J by 5 bases, with 10 bases between the two germline ends. The CDR3 is CASSETQINNSPLHF. The CDR3 DNA sequence: TGTGCCAGCAGTGAAACCCAGATTAATAATTCACCCCTCCACTTT.

This chain connects TRBV6-5 to TRBJ2-3, with TRBD2 matching over 9 bases. Per germline, CDR1 MNHEY and CDR2 SVGAGI. The V segment lost 3 bases and the J segment 4 bases; nucleotides outside the gene matches: 5. This CDR3 is built from 15 residues. In DNA form, the CDR3 reads TGTGCCAGCAGTTATGGCGGGGGGGCCCCAGATACGCAGTATTTT. The encoded protein is CASSYGGGAPDTQYF.

The genes are TRBV4-3 and TRBJ2-2; D is ambiguous. The CDR3 loop spans 15 amino acids. The V gene's germline CDR1 is LGHNA and CDR2 YSLEER. V dropped 0 bases and J dropped 3 bases, with 8 bases sitting between them. DNA of the CDR3: TGCGCCAGCAGCCAAGATCAAACTGACACCGGGGAGCTGTTTTTT. Its protein is CASSQDQTDTGELFF.

The chain couples TRBV6-7 to TRBJ2-1, with 9 bases fitting TRBD1. TRBV6-7 is treated as an ORF (open reading frame) with a function not yet certain. With V trimmed by 5 bases and J by 8 bases, 16 bases remained unmatched. The length of the CDR3 is 17 residues. The DNA for the CDR3 is TGTGCCAGCAGTCCCTTTCGGGGACAGGGCTCCGGGGATGAGCAGTTCTTC. Amino acid sequence: CASSPFRGQGSGDEQFF.